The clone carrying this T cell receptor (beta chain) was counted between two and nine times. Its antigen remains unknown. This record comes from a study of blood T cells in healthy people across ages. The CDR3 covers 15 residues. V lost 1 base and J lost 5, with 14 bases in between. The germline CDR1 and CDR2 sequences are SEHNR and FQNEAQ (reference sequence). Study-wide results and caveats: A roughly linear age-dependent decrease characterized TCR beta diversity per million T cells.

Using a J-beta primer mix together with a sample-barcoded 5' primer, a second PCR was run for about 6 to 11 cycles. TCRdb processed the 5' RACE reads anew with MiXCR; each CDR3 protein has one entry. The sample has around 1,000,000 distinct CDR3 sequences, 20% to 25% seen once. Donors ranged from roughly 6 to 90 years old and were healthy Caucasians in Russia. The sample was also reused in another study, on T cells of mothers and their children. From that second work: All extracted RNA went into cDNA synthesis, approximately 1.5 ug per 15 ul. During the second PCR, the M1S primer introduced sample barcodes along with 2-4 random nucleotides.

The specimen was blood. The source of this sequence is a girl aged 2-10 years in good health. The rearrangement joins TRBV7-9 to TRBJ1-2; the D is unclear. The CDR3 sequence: CASSLGLARFYGYTF. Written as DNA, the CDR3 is TGTGCCAGCAGCTTAGGGTTGGCACGATTTTATGGCTACACCTTC. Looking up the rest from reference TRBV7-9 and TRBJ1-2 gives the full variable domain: DTGVSQNPRHKITKRGQNVTFRCDPISEHNRLYWYRQTLGQGPEFLTYFQNEAQLEKSRLLSDRFSAERPKGSFSTLEIQRTEQGDSAMYLCASSLGLARFYGYTFGSGTRLTVV.